Listed below are T cell receptor beta chains from one sample, sequenced in a study of T cell responses to AZD1222 COVID-19 vaccine. Here immunoSEQ multiplex PCR was the method, and the copy in TCRdb shows in-frame clones only, minus some. The sample includes about 110,000 clones, around 87% of them seen just once. Source: peripheral blood, taken on day 0 of AZD1222 vaccination. The source of these receptors is an adult in good health. Each CDR3 is given with its conserved first and last residue. D genes are given only for firm matches. Clone size appears in some rows only: once, few, many, or a class for an expanded clone.

TRBJ1-2 TRBD1 NA TRBV29-1 CSVAARGQNYGYTF TGCAGCGTTGCAGCTAGGGGACAGAACTATGGCTACACCTTC
TRBJ2-1 NA NA TRBV11-3 CASSLGRNTQFF TGTGCCAGCAGCTTAGGCAGAAATACGCAGTTCTTC
TRBJ2-7 NA NA TRBV4-1 CASSHPASLHEQYF TGCGCCAGCAGCCATCCCGCTAGCCTCCACGAGCAGTACTTC
TRBJ1-2 NA NA TRBV7-2 CASSSRLAAYGYTF TGTGCCAGCAGCTCCCGGCTTGCAGCCTATGGCTACACCTTC
TRBJ1-1 NA many TRBV10-2 CASSDTSNTEAFF TGCGCCAGCAGTGATACATCTAACACTGAAGCTTTCTTT
TRBJ1-6 TRBD1 NA TRBV11-2 CASSLVRGPRGSPLHF TGTGCCAGCAGCTTAGTCAGGGGGCCGAGAGGCTCACCCCTCCACTTT
TRBJ1-3 TRBD1 NA TRBV30 CAWSVLGTGGGNTIYF TGTGCCTGGAGTGTACTCGGGACAGGGGGCGGAAACACCATATATTTT
TRBJ1-1 TRBD1 NA TRBV7-2 CASSLERATGDEAFF TGTGCCAGCAGCTTAGAAAGGGCGACAGGGGATGAAGCTTTCTTT
TRBJ1-1 TRBD1 NA TRBV5-1 CASSWDSMNTEAFF TGCGCCAGCAGCTGGGACAGCATGAACACTGAAGCTTTCTTT
TRBJ1-5 NA NA TRBV4-3 CASSQDAAGAFSNQPQHF TGCGCCAGCAGCCAAGATGCGGCAGGGGCGTTTAGCAATCAGCCCCAGCATTTT
TRBJ1-2 NA NA TRBV2 CASTFDGNYGYTF TGTGCCAGCACTTTTGATGGGAACTATGGCTACACCTTC
TRBJ2-1 TRBD2 NA TRBV7-8 CASSLRLAGANKYNEQFF TGTGCCAGCAGCCTACGACTAGCGGGAGCCAACAAATACAATGAGCAGTTCTTC
TRBJ2-3 TRBD2 NA TRBV4-2 CASSQVFASGAPDTQYF TGTGCCAGCAGCCAAGTATTCGCTAGCGGGGCTCCCGATACGCAGTATTTT
TRBJ1-6 NA NA TRBV5-4 CASSDPRGEVNSPLHF TGTGCCAGCAGCGATCCGCGGGGGGAGGTTAATTCACCCCTCCACTTT
TRBJ1-4 NA NA TRBV15 CATSRVGDNEKLFF TGTGCCACCAGCAGAGTAGGAGATAATGAAAAACTGTTTTTT
TRBJ2-7 NA NA TRBV6-2/TRBV6-3 CASSWAYEQYF TGTGCCAGCAGTTGGGCCTACGAGCAGTACTTC
TRBJ2-7 NA NA TRBV21-1 CASRPWTRTARTDPTHFYEQYF TGTGCCAGCAGGCCGTGGACGAGGACGGCTCGGACTGACCCAACTCACTTCTACGAGCAGTACTTC
TRBJ2-2 TRBD1 NA TRBV27 CASSLTGDAGELFF TGTGCCAGCAGTCTCACAGGGGACGCCGGGGAGCTGTTTTTT
TRBJ1-1 TRBD1 NA TRBV15 CATGGGELNTEAFF TGTGCCACCGGAGGGGGCGAATTGAACACTGAAGCTTTCTTT
TRBJ1-1 TRBD1 NA TRBV28 CASSSQWGDRGGIHTEAFF TGTGCCAGCAGTTCTCAATGGGGGGACAGGGGAGGAATACACACTGAAGCTTTCTTT
TRBJ1-2 NA NA TRBV19 CASHVSGAYGYTF TGTGCCAGTCACGTCTCCGGGGCCTATGGCTACACCTTC
TRBJ2-3 TRBD2 NA TRBV18 CASSPPERELSTDTQYF TGTGCCAGCTCACCACCTGAGCGGGAGCTGAGCACAGATACGCAGTATTTT
TRBJ2-7 TRBD2 NA TRBV9 CASSATSGYEQYF TGTGCCAGCAGCGCGACTAGCGGCTACGAGCAGTACTTC
TRBJ1-2 NA few TRBV21-1 CASSTEQGIGYGYTF TGTGCCAGCAGCACAGAGCAGGGAATCGGCTATGGCTACACCTTC